This record concerns one T cell receptor beta chain sequence. This specimen belongs to a study of blood T cell repertoires in COVID-19. Methods used by the authors: Cell counts per sample came from amplifying reference gene primers. The repertoire was sequenced with immunoSEQ multiplex PCR; TCRdb's copy has only in-frame clones and lacks some. Clonal size and the V and J genes are those of that table, whereas D and trimming came from the DNA. The sample has roughly 170,000 clones, roughly 84% seen once; the top ten hold about 1.2%. Germline V lookup: CDR1 SEHNR, CDR2 FQNEAQ (reference sequence). The CDR3 runs 15 residues. J was trimmed by 6 bases and V by 5 bases; bases with no gene match: 10.

The receptor was isolated from a man aged 55 to 70 who had recovered from COVID-19. The sequenced sample was peripheral blood. The chain has TRBV7-9 and TRBJ2-7, with 10 bases matching TRBD2. The DNA for the CDR3 is TGTGCCAGCAGCACCCGAGGGACTAGCGTTTCCGAGCAGTACTTC. It translates to CASSTRGTSVSEQYF. The entire variable domain, with the rest obtained from reference TRBV7-9 and TRBJ2-7, is as follows: DTGVSQNPRHKITKRGQNVTFRCDPISEHNRLYWYRQTLGQGPEFLTYFQNEAQLEKSRLLSDRFSAERPKGSFSTLEIQRTEQGDSAMYLCASSTRGTSVSEQYFGPGTRLTVT.